These 14 T cell receptor beta chains were sequenced from one sample in a study of blood T cell repertoires in COVID-19. The repertoire was sequenced with immunoSEQ multiplex PCR; TCRdb's copy has only in-frame clones and lacks some. The data show some 250,000 clones, 80% to 85% seen once. Specimen: peripheral blood. These receptors were taken from a man aged 50 or older with active or convalescent COVID-19.

The chain combines TRBV4-1 with TRBJ2-2, with D perhaps TRBD1 (5 bases). The V gene lost 4 bases and the J gene lost 4 bases, with 10 bases spanning the gap. Germline values: CDR1 MGHRA, CDR2 YSYEKL. The CDR3 runs to 14 residues. Here the CDR3 reads CASSPTEVTGELFF. CDR3 sequence (DNA): TGCGCCAGCAGCCCGACAGAGGTCACCGGGGAGCTGTTTTTT.

The chain is built from TRBV9 and TRBJ2-1; possible D gene TRBD1, 6 bases. The germline V and J ends were trimmed by 1 base and 0 bases, with 14 bases remaining between them. The CDR3 has 17 amino acids. Germline lookup yields CDR1 SGDLS and CDR2 YYNGEE. The CDR3 DNA is TGTGCCAGCAGCGTATCAGGGGCCGTCAGCTCCTACAATGAGCAGTTCTTC. Translating gives CASSVSGAVSSYNEQFF.

This chain joins TRBV5-1 and TRBJ2-3; 7 positions agree with TRBD1. V shed 2 bases and J 0 bases; nucleotides not matched to a gene: 15. This CDR3 is built from 19 residues. Germline assignment: CDR1 SGHRS and CDR2 YFSETQ. CDR3 bases: TGCGCCAGCAGCTTTGTGCCTCGGGACAGCATCCGAAGCACAGATACGCAGTATTTT. Amino acid sequence: CASSFVPRDSIRSTDTQYF.

This clone was found a few times. This chain links TRBV13 with TRBJ1-6; D is ambiguous. Trimming removed 2 bases from V and 0 bases from J, with 8 bases in between. Germline-derived CDR1 and CDR2 are PRHDT and FYEKMQ (reference sequence). The CDR3 has 16 amino acids. CDR3 loop: CASSLYAGSYNSPLHF. The CDR3 DNA sequence: TGTGCCAGCAGCTTATACGCAGGCTCCTATAATTCACCCCTCCACTTT. The full variable domain, rest sourced from reference TRBV13 and TRBJ1-6, is AAGVIQSPRHLIKEKRETATLKCYPIPRHDTVYWYQQGPGQDPQFLISFYEKMQSDKGSIPDRFSAQQFSDYHSELNMSSLELGDSALYFCASSLYAGSYNSPLHFGNGTRLTVT.

The genes are TRBV23-1 and TRBJ2-7; D remains ambiguous. TRBV23-1 qualifies as an ORF whose function is uncertain. V was pared by 0 bases and J by 2 bases, with 29 bases between. The CDR3 consists of 21 residues. CDR3 amino acids: CASSQSRAPTLHGRVTYEQYF. In nucleotides, the CDR3 is TGCGCCAGCAGTCAATCGCGAGCCCCAACATTACATGGCCGGGTAACCTACGAGCAGTACTTC.

This clone has a count of ten or more. The genes are TRBV5-1 and TRBJ2-2, with no clear D. CDR3 length: 15 residues. Per germline, CDR1 SGHRS and CDR2 YFSETQ. The germline V and J ends were trimmed by 0 bases and 0 bases, with 6 bases remaining between them. The CDR3 region is CASSLDISNTGELFF. The CDR3, as DNA: TGCGCCAGCAGCTTGGACATATCGAACACCGGGGAGCTGTTTTTT.

The V and J genes are TRBV6-5 and TRBJ1-2; D unclear. Per germline, CDR1 MNHEY and CDR2 SVGAGI. V dropped 8 bases and J dropped 8 bases, with 12 bases sitting between them. The CDR3 length is 11 residues. The CDR3 nucleotides are TGTGCCAGCGATGTGGGAGGGGGCTACACCTTC. Protein: CASDVGGGYTF.

The chain recombines TRBV7-8 with TRBJ2-3; D perhaps matches TRBD1 (6 bases). V lost 2 bases, J lost 0 bases, and 9 bases lay in between. This CDR3 comprises 15 residues. Germline V lookup: CDR1 SGHVS, CDR2 FQNEAQ. The DNA of the CDR3 is TGTGCCAGCAGCTTAACAGGGTCGAGCACAGATACGCAGTATTTT. It encodes CASSLTGSSTDTQYF.

This clone has only one observation. V gene TRBV27 combines with J gene TRBJ1-2, with a tentative D call TRBD1 (6 bases). The CDR3 has 13 residues. V was clipped by 5 bases and J by 4 bases, with 11 bases between them. Germline loops: CDR1 MNHEY, CDR2 SMNVEV (reference sequence). This CDR3 reads CASSLQGIYGYTF. The CDR3 DNA sequence: TGTGCCAGCAGTCTACAGGGAATCTATGGCTACACCTTC.

The chain uses TRBV12-3 or TRBV12-4 and TRBJ1-4, with unresolved D. The CDR3 consists of 11 residues. The V end lost 3 bases, the J end lost 8 bases, and 4 bases lay between the germline ends. The CDR3 DNA reads as TGTGCCAGCAGTTTGCAGGAAAAACTGTTTTTT. It encodes CASSLQEKLFF.

The chain has TRBV7-9 and TRBJ1-1; 10 nucleotides agree with TRBD1. The ends lost 4 bases at V and 5 bases at J; junction bases unmatched: 7. The germline gives CDR1 SEHNR, CDR2 FQNEAQ (reference sequence). The CDR3 runs to 15 residues. CDR3 protein: CASSSHTDRGTEAFF. As DNA, the CDR3 is TGTGCCAGCAGCTCACACACGGACAGGGGGACTGAAGCTTTCTTT.

The rearrangement uses TRBV7-6 and TRBJ1-5, with 7 nucleotides matching TRBD1. Germline CDR1 reads SGHVS; CDR2 reads FNYEAQ. The ends lost 1 base at V and 3 bases at J; junction bases unmatched: 6. The CDR3 totals 16 residues. The CDR3 nucleotides are TGTGCCAGCAGCTTAGGACAGGGACCCAACAATCAGCCCCAGCATTTT. This codes for CASSLGQGPNNQPQHF. The full variable domain, completed using reference TRBV7-6 and TRBJ1-5, is GAGVSQSPRYKVTKRGQDVALRCDPISGHVSLYWYRQALGQGPEFLTYFNYEAQQDKSGLPNDRFSAERPEGSISTLTIQRTEQRDSAMYRCASSLGQGPNNQPQHFGDGTRLSIL.

This chain links TRBV19 with TRBJ1-1; D is perhaps TRBD1 (5 bases). Germline lookup yields CDR1 LNHDA and CDR2 SQIVND (reference sequence). Trimming pared 6 bases from V and 2 bases from J, leaving 13 bases between. The CDR3 is made up of 14 amino acids. The CDR3 loop reads CASRLMGGNTEAFF. CDR3 sequence (DNA): TGTGCCAGTAGACTAATGGGGGGAAACACTGAAGCTTTCTTT.

This clone was found a few times. The chain couples TRBV6-4 to TRBJ1-2; 9 nucleotides line up with TRBD1. This CDR3 is 14 amino acids long. In germline, CDR1 is MRHNA, CDR2 SNTAGT. V lost 6 bases, J lost 6 bases, and 8 bases stayed unmatched. CDR3 DNA: TGTGCCAGCAGCCTCTCCGGGACAGGGAATGGCTACACCTTC. Encoded protein: CASSLSGTGNGYTF.